Listed below are T cell receptor beta chains from one sample, sequenced in a study of immune cell composition in non-small cell lung cancer. Repertoires were generated with immunoSEQ multiplex PCR, while TCRdb's copy carries only in-frame clones and drops some. The sample holds a few thousand clones; over 60% are singletons and the top ten take about 27%. Sequencing was done on a sample of non-adjacent lung tissue. The receptor source for this set is a human donor with non-small cell lung cancer. The CDR3 runs from the conserved cysteine through the conserved F or W. D genes are given only for firm matches. Clone size appears in some rows only: once, few, many, or a class for an expanded clone.

length: 14; D: TRBD1; V: TRBV7-6; size: NA; J: TRBJ2-2; DNA: TGTGCCAGCGGGGACAGGGCATCCACCGGGGAGCTGTTTTTT; CDR3: CASGDRASTGELFF
length: 15; D: TRBD1; V: TRBV18; size: medium-sized; J: TRBJ1-1; DNA: TGTGCCAGCTCACCTCCCGGGACAGGGGTCACTGAAGCTTTCTTT; CDR3: CASSPPGTGVTEAFF
length: 16; D: NA; V: TRBV2; size: NA; J: TRBJ2-2; DNA: TGTGCCAGCAGTGAACGGCCGGGGGGCCGGAAAACGGAGCTGTTTTTT; CDR3: CASSERPGGRKTELFF
length: 16; D: NA; V: TRBV28; size: NA; J: TRBJ1-6; DNA: TGTGCCAGCAGTCCCCGGGGGAGGGGGGATAATTCACCCCTCCACTTT; CDR3: CASSPRGRGDNSPLHF
length: 12; D: TRBD1; V: TRBV6-1; size: NA; J: TRBJ1-2; DNA: TGTGCCAGCGCGACAGGGGGCTATGGCTACACCTTC; CDR3: CASATGGYGYTF
length: 14; D: TRBD1; V: TRBV5-4; size: NA; J: TRBJ2-7; DNA: TGTGCCAGCAAACCGGGACAGGGAGGATACGAGCAGTACTTC; CDR3: CASKPGQGGYEQYF
length: 14; D: NA; V: TRBV5-1; size: NA; J: TRBJ2-1; DNA: TGCGCCAGCAGCTTGGAACTAGCAGTCAATGAGCAGTTCTTC; CDR3: CASSLELAVNEQFF
length: 12; D: NA; V: TRBV30; size: NA; J: TRBJ2-1; DNA: TGTGCCTGGACCACGTTAGACAATGAGCAGTTCTTC; CDR3: CAWTTLDNEQFF
length: 14; D: NA; V: TRBV11-2; size: few; J: TRBJ1-1; DNA: TGTGCCAGCAGCTTCACACAGCCGCGAAATGAAGCTTTCTTT; CDR3: CASSFTQPRNEAFF
length: 14; D: TRBD1; V: TRBV7-6; size: NA; J: TRBJ2-3; DNA: TGTGCCAGCAGCTTAGAAGGGGGCGCAGATACGCAGTATTTT; CDR3: CASSLEGGADTQYF
length: 14; D: NA; V: TRBV9; size: medium-sized; J: TRBJ1-5; DNA: TGTGCCAGCAGCGTAGGTAATAGCAATCAGCCCCAGCATTTT; CDR3: CASSVGNSNQPQHF
length: 15; D: TRBD2; V: TRBV18; size: NA; J: TRBJ2-1; DNA: TGTGCCAGCTCACCCGGAGCGGGGGGGCTCAATGAGCAGTTCTTC; CDR3: CASSPGAGGLNEQFF
length: 15; D: TRBD1; V: TRBV6-9; size: NA; J: TRBJ1-6; DNA: TGTGCCAGCAGTTATACGACAGGGGATAATTCACCCCTCCACTTT; CDR3: CASSYTTGDNSPLHF
length: 12; D: TRBD1; V: TRBV30; size: once; J: TRBJ2-1; DNA: TGTGCCTGGAGTGTCCTGGACAGGGAGCAGTTCTTC; CDR3: CAWSVLDREQFF
length: 12; D: NA; V: TRBV7-9; size: NA; J: TRBJ2-7; DNA: TGTGCCAGCAGCTTATCCGGGGGTGAGCAGTACTTC; CDR3: CASSLSGGEQYF
length: 16; D: TRBD1; V: TRBV5-6; size: NA; J: TRBJ2-3; DNA: TGTGCCAGCAGCCTGAAGGGACAGGGGAAAACAGATACGCAGTATTTT; CDR3: CASSLKGQGKTDTQYF
length: 16; D: NA; V: TRBV5-4; size: NA; J: TRBJ2-4; DNA: TGTGCCAGCAGCTTAAACCGGGGTGAAGCCAAAAACATTCAGTACTTC; CDR3: CASSLNRGEAKNIQYF
length: 13; D: TRBD1; V: TRBV11-3; size: few; J: TRBJ2-3; DNA: TGTGCCAGCAGCGTAGGGGGCGCAAATACGCAGTATTTT; CDR3: CASSVGGANTQYF